This T cell receptor beta chain was recovered during a study of shared clonotypes between healthy human individuals. Study details: Three plates were used per donor for CD4 naive, three for CD4 memory, two for CD8 naive and one for CD8 memory.

Those who donated, Caucasian adults without exception, all lived in Nashville, Tennessee. The CDR3 runs to 15 residues. V was shortened by 1 base and J by 3 bases, with 11 bases between the two germline ends. CDR1 and CDR2 (germline): SGHKS, YYEKEE (reference sequence). Methods used by the authors: Filtering of immunoSEQ junctional sequences could not match full-length read filtering. Assay: immunoSEQ multiplex PCR; the TCRdb copy retains only in-frame clones and omits some. V, J and clone size derive from that table, while D and trimming were established from the DNA sequence. The sample contains some 200,000 clones, under 80% of which appear only once.

The sequencing input was memory CD4+ T cells sorted from blood. The subset denotes: CD45RA-negative fraction. The receptor was isolated from a man younger than 40 in good health. The chain has TRBV5-5 and TRBJ1-3; no clear D. CDR3 sequence reads: CASSLSRLGGNTIYF. In DNA form, the CDR3 reads TGTGCCAGCAGCTTGTCCCGACTCGGTGGAAACACCATATATTTT.